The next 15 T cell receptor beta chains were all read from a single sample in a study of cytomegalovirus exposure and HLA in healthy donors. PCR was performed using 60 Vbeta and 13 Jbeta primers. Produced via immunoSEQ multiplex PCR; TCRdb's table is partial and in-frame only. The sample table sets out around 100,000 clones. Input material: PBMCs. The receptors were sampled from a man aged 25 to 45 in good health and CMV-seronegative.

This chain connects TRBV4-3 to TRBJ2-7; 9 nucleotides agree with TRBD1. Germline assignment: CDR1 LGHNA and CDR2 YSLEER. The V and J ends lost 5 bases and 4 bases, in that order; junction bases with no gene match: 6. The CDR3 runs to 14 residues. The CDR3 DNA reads TGCGCCAGCAGCGAGGGACAGGGTCGATACGAGCAGTACTTC. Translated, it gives CASSEGQGRYEQYF.

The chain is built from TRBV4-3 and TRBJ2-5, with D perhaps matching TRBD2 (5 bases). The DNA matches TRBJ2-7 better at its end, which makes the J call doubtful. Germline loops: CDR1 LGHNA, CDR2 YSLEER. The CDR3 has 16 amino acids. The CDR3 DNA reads TGCGCCAGCAGCCAAGAGCTACGGGGAGCGTCCTACGAGCAGTACTTC. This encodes CASSQELRGASYEQYF.

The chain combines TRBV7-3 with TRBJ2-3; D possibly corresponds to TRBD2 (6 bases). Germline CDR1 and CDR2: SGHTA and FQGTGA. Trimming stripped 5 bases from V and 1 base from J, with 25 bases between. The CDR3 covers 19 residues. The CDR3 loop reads CASSPRGSSTDRGTDTQYF. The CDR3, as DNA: TGTGCCAGCAGCCCACGGGGGTCTAGCACAGATAGGGGCACAGATACGCAGTATTTT. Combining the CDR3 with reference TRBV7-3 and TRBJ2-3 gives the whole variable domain GAGVSQTPSNKVTEKGKYVELRCDPISGHTALYWYRQSLGQGPEFLIYFQGTGAADDSGLPNDRFFAVRPEGSVSTLKIQRTERGDSAVYLCASSPRGSSTDRGTDTQYFGPGTRLTVL.

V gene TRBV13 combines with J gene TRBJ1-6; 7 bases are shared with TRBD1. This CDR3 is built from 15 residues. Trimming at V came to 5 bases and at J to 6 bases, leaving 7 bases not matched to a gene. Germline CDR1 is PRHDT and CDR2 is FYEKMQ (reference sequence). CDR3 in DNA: TGTGCCAGCAGCGGAGACAGGGTTCGTAATTCACCCCTCCACTTT. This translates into CASSGDRVRNSPLHF.

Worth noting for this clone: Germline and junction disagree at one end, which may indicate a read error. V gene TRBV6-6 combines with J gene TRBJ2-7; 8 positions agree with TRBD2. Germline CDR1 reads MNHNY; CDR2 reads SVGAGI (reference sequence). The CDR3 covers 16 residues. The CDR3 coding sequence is TGTGCCAGCAGTCGAACCGGGACTAGTGTTTCCTACGAGCAGCACTTC. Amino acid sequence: CASSRTGTSVSYEQHF.

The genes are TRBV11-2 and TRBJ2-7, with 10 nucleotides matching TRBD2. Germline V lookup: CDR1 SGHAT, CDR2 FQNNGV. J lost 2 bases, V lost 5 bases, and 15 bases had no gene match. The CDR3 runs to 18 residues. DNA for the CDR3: TGTGCCAGCAGCCCCCGGGTCGGTAGCGGGAGGTCTACCTACGAGCAGTACTTC. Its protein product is CASSPRVGSGRSTYEQYF.

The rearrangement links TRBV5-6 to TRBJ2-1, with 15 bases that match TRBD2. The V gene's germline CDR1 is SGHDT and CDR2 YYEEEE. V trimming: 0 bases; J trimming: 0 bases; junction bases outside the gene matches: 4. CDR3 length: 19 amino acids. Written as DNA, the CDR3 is TGTGCCAGCAGCTTGGGGACTAGCGGGGGGGCCCTCTCCTACAATGAGCAGTTCTTC. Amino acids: CASSLGTSGGALSYNEQFF. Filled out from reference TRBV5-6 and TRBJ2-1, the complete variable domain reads DAGVTQSPTHLIKTRGQQVTLRCSPKSGHDTVSWYQQALGQGPQFIFQYYEEEERQRGNFPDRFSGHQFPNYSSELNVNALLLGDSALYLCASSLGTSGGALSYNEQFFGPGTRLTVL.

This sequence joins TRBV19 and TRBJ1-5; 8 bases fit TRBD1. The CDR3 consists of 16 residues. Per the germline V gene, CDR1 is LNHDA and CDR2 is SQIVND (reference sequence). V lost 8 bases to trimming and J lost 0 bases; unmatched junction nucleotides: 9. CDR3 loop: CASQDRGSNSNQPQHF. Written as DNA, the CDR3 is TGTGCCAGTCAAGACAGGGGAAGTAATAGCAATCAGCCCCAGCATTTT. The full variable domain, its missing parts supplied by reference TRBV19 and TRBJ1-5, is DGGITQSPKYLFRKEGQNVTLSCEQNLNHDAMYWYRQDPGQGLRLIYYSQIVNDFQKGDIAEGYSVSREKKESFPLTVTSAQKNPTAFYLCASQDRGSNSNQPQHFGDGTRLSIL.

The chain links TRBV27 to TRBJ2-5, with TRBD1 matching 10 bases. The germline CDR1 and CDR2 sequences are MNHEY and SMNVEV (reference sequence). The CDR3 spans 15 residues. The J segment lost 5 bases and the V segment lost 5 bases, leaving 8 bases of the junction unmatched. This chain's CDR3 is CASSGGTGVGETQYF. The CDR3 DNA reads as TGTGCCAGCAGTGGAGGGACAGGGGTAGGGGAGACCCAGTACTTC.

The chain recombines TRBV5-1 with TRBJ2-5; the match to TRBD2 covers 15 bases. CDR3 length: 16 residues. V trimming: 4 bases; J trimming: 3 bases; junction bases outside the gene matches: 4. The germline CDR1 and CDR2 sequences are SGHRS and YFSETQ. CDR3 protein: CASSPRTSGGEETQYF. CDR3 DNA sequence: TGCGCCAGCAGCCCGAGGACTAGCGGGGGGGAAGAGACCCAGTACTTC. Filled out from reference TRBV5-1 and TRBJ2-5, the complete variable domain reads KAGVTQTPRYLIKTRGQQVTLSCSPISGHRSVSWYQQTPGQGLQFLFEYFSETQRNKGNFPGRFSGRQFSNSRSEMNVSTLELGDSALYLCASSPRTSGGEETQYFGPGTRLLVL.

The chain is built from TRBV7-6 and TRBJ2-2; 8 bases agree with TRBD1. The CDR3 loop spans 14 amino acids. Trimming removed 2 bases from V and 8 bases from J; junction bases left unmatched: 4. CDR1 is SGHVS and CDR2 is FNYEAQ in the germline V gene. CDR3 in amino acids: CASSLTQGAGELFF. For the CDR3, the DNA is TGTGCCAGCAGCTTAACGCAGGGGGCTGGGGAGCTGTTTTTT.

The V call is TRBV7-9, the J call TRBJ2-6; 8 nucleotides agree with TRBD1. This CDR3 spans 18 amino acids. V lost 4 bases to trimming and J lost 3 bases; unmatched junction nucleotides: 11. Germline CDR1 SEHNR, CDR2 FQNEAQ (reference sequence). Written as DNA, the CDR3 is TGTGCCAGCAGCTCGATGTGGACAGGGACGGGTGGGGCCAACGTCCTGACTTTC. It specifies CASSSMWTGTGGANVLTF.

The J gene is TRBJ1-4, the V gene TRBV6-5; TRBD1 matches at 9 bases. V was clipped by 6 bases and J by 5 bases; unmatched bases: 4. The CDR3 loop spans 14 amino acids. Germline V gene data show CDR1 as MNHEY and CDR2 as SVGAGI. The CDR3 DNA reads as TGTGCCAGCAGGGGGACAGGGCCGAATGAAAAACTGTTTTTT. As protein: CASRGTGPNEKLFF.

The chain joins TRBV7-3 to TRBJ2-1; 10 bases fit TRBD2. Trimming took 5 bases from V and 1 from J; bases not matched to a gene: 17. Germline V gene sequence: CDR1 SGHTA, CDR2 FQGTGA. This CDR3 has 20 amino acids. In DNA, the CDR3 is TGTGCCAGCAGCCCCCAGGGCTCTAGCGGGGGCCGTATATCCTACAATGAGCAGTTCTTC. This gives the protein CASSPQGSSGGRISYNEQFF.

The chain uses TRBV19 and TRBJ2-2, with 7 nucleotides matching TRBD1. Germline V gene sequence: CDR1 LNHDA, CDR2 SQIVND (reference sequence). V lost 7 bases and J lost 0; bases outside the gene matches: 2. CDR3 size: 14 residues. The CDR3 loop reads CASKTGANTGELFF. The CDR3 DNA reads TGTGCCAGTAAAACAGGGGCGAACACCGGGGAGCTGTTTTTT. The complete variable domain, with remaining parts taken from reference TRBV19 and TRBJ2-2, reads DGGITQSPKYLFRKEGQNVTLSCEQNLNHDAMYWYRQDPGQGLRLIYYSQIVNDFQKGDIAEGYSVSREKKESFPLTVTSAQKNPTAFYLCASKTGANTGELFFGEGSRLTVL.